Listed here are 13 T cell receptor beta chains from one sample, sequenced in a study of response to subunit inactivated influenza vaccine. Using its own MiXCR run on the RT-PCR reads, TCRdb lists one record per CDR3 protein. This table holds about 180,000 distinct CDR3 sequences, around 9.2% found once. The sequencing used non-naive T cells sorted from PBMCs, collected on the day of vaccination. These receptors all come from a man in his forties or fifties who received an inactivated influenza vaccine.

The table lists this clonotype with many counts. This sequence joins TRBV30 and TRBJ2-1; a possible D gene is TRBD2 (6 bases). From germline, CDR1 is GTSNPN and CDR2 SVGIG (reference sequence). CDR3 length: 13 residues. The V gene lost 0 bases and the J gene lost 9 bases, with 12 bases spanning the gap. Here the CDR3 reads CAWSVRGLSEQFF. The CDR3 DNA reads as TGTGCCTGGAGTGTAAGGGGACTCAGTGAGCAGTTCTTC.

This clonotype was counted a single time. The chain employs TRBV7-9 and TRBJ1-2; 9 bases line up with TRBD1. This CDR3 has 14 residues. The J segment lost 5 bases and the V segment lost 5 bases, leaving 6 bases of the junction unmatched. Looked up from germline, CDR1 is SEHNR and CDR2 is FQNEAQ (reference sequence). The CDR3 DNA is TGTGCCAGCAGCACCGGACAGGGGACATATGGCTACACCTTC. This encodes CASSTGQGTYGYTF.

This clonotype has only a few counts. The chain employs TRBV2 and TRBJ2-2, with 11 bases lining up with TRBD2. From germline, CDR1 is SNHLY and CDR2 FYNNEI. The CDR3 sequence is 15 residues long. The ends lost 8 bases at V and 0 bases at J; junction bases unmatched: 2. The chain's CDR3 is CASFSGRANTGELFF. Here the CDR3 DNA reads TGTGCCAGCTTTAGCGGGAGGGCGAACACCGGGGAGCTGTTTTTT.

This clonotype was observed a few times. The chain employs TRBV9 and TRBJ2-6, with D possibly matching TRBD2 (5 bases). This CDR3 spans 15 amino acids. Germline V gene data show CDR1 as SGDLS and CDR2 as YYNGEE. Trimming took 2 bases from V and 4 from J, leaving 10 bases between them. The CDR3 nucleotides are TGTGCCAGCAGCGTTGAGGAGGCGGGGGCCAACGTCCTGACTTTC. This codes for CASSVEEAGANVLTF.

The V gene is TRBV4-2, the J gene TRBJ2-6; D is uncertain. The germline gives CDR1 LGHNA, CDR2 YNFKEQ. The CDR3 spans 16 residues. V was shortened by 1 base and J by 0 bases, with 7 bases between the two germline ends. DNA for the CDR3: TGTGCCAGCAGCCAAGCTCTGACCTCTGGGGCCAACGTCCTGACTTTC. Residues: CASSQALTSGANVLTF.

This clonotype was detected a few times. The V gene is TRBV11-2, the J gene TRBJ2-5; D not resolved. Germline CDR1 reads SGHAT; CDR2 reads FQNNGV. The CDR3 has 14 residues. V lost 4 bases and J lost 4, with 13 bases in between. This CDR3 is CASSSVARSETQYF. CDR3 nucleotides: TGTGCCAGCAGCTCAGTAGCAAGGTCAGAGACCCAGTACTTC.

This clonotype turned up a few times. The chain joins TRBV7-2 to TRBJ2-1, with unresolved D. CDR1 is SGHTA, CDR2 FQGNSA, per germline. This CDR3 is built from 14 residues. V lost 5 bases to trimming and J lost 6 bases, with 14 bases between them. The CDR3 loop is CASSPNPWGNEQFF. The CDR3, as DNA: TGTGCCAGCAGCCCGAACCCTTGGGGCAATGAGCAGTTCTTC.

This clonotype was counted only a few times. The chain uses TRBV6-2 or TRBV6-3 and TRBJ1-6, with D uncertain. The V end lost 7 bases, the J end lost 11 bases, and 18 bases lay between the germline ends. Germline V gene sequence: CDR1 MNHEY, CDR2 SVGEGT. The CDR3 has 14 residues. CDR3 amino acids: CASKGTGNFAPLHF. CDR3 DNA: TGTGCCAGCAAAGGAACTGGGAATTTTGCACCCCTCCACTTT.

The sample holds many counts of this clonotype. This chain links TRBV27 with TRBJ1-2; 7 nucleotides line up with TRBD1. Germline trimming cut 6 bases from V and 2 bases from J; bases unmatched to any gene: 3. This CDR3 contains 13 residues. Germline values: CDR1 MNHEY, CDR2 SMNVEV (reference sequence). The CDR3 DNA sequence: TGTGCCAGCAGCCTCAGGGGGAACTATGGCTACACCTTC. Translating it yields CASSLRGNYGYTF.

This clonotype has a handful of counts. The V gene is TRBV20-1, the J gene TRBJ2-5; D may be TRBD2 (5 bases). Germline V gene data show CDR1 as DFQATT and CDR2 as SNEGSKA (reference sequence). V gave up 1 base and J gave up 1 base, with 10 bases separating them. CDR3 length: 14 residues. The DNA of the CDR3 is TGCAGTGCTAGAGCGAGGACTGGCCAAGAGACCCAGTACTTC. Translation gives CSARARTGQETQYF.

This chain uses TRBV11-1 with TRBJ2-3; D is possibly TRBD1 or TRBD2 (6 bases each). The germline V gene encodes CDR1 SGHAT and CDR2 FQDESV (reference sequence). This CDR3 contains 16 residues. The V end was cut by 5 bases, the J end by 1 base, with 16 bases between. The DNA of the CDR3 is TGTGCCAGCAGCCGAGAGTGGGGGGCCGGCACAGATACGCAGTATTTT. This encodes CASSREWGAGTDTQYF.

About this clonotype: A much bigger clone sits one base away, suggesting this may be a read error. The chain combines TRBV29-1 with TRBJ1-1; no clear D. The CDR3 loop spans 10 amino acids. Germline V lookup: CDR1 SQVTM, CDR2 ANQGSEA. The CDR3 protein is CSVVLGEALF. As DNA, the CDR3 is TGCAGCGTTGTTCTTGGGGAAGCTCTCTTT.

There are a few counts of this clonotype. The chain combines TRBV6-1 with TRBJ2-7; the D is unclear. In germline, CDR1 is MNHNS, CDR2 SASEGT. The CDR3 loop spans 10 amino acids. The CDR3, as DNA: TGTGCTACCGCTTACCAAAAGCAGTACTTC. Its protein product is CATAYQKQYF.